This TCR beta chain comes out of a study of cytomegalovirus exposure and HLA in healthy donors. V lost 3 bases, J lost 4 bases, and 11 bases stayed unmatched. The CDR3 spans 18 residues. The germline V gene encodes CDR1 MNHEY and CDR2 SMNVEV (reference sequence). The repertoire was sequenced with immunoSEQ multiplex PCR; TCRdb's copy has only in-frame clones and lacks some. The sample holds 240,000 or so clones, around 87% seen once. This chain uses TRBV27 with TRBJ2-2; 10 nucleotides align to TRBD2. Sequencing was done on a sample of PBMCs. The receptor comes from a woman aged 25 to 45 in good health and CMV-seropositive. CDR3 DNA sequence: TGTGCCAGCAGTTTCAGAGCTAGCGGGAGCGGGACCACCGGGGAGCTGTTTTTT. It is translated as CASSFRASGSGTTGELFF.